This entry lists 18 T cell receptor beta chains sequenced from one sample in a study of TIL therapy for anti-PD-1-resistant metastatic lung cancer. This was the immunoSEQ v3 assay. Clones were read by immunoSEQ multiplex PCR, and TCRdb kept only the in-frame ones, dropping some. This table holds around 20,000 clones, more than 60% found once. Stated time point: pre-treatment sample, taken before nivolumab and TIL therapy. Sequenced material: blood, taken at baseline. The source is a person between 25 and 80 years old with non-small cell lung cancer.

The genes are TRBV5-1 and TRBJ1-2; a weak D match, TRBD1 (6 bases). The V gene lost 4 bases and the J gene lost 8 bases, with 18 bases spanning the gap. The CDR3 is made up of 14 amino acids. Germline V CDR1 and CDR2: SGHRS, YFSETQ. The CDR3: CASSRQALGRGYTF. In DNA, the CDR3 is TGCGCCAGCAGCAGACAGGCCCTGGGGAGAGGCTACACCTTC.

This chain uses TRBV2 with TRBJ2-2; D unclear. This CDR3 region has 12 residues. Germline V gene lookup returns CDR1 SNHLY and CDR2 FYNNEI. V lost 8 bases to trimming and J lost 3 bases, with 7 bases between them. The CDR3 reads CASSGYTGELFF. The CDR3 coding sequence is TGTGCCAGCTCGGGCTACACCGGGGAGCTGTTTTTT.

V and J are TRBV12-5 and TRBJ2-6; perhaps TRBD1 as D (5 bases). Germline V gives CDR1 LGHNT, CDR2 FRNRAP. This CDR3 comprises 18 residues. V dropped 5 bases and J dropped 5 bases, with 22 bases sitting between them. As DNA, the CDR3 is TGTGCTAGTGGTCAAACCCGTTCAGGACAAAGTCGGGCCAACGTCCTGACTTTC. Its protein is CASGQTRSGQSRANVLTF.

V and J are TRBV19 and TRBJ2-7; D perhaps matches TRBD1 (6 bases). V was clipped by 3 bases and J by 0 bases, with 9 bases between them. The CDR3 contains 14 residues. Germline loops: CDR1 LNHDA, CDR2 SQIVND (reference sequence). Written as DNA, the CDR3 is TGTGCCAGTAGTATCGGCAGGGGCTCCTACGAGCAGTACTTC. It specifies CASSIGRGSYEQYF.

This chain connects TRBV25-1 to TRBJ2-7; the D call may be TRBD1 or TRBD2 (6 bases each). CDR3 length: 12 residues. The germline V gene encodes CDR1 MGHDK and CDR2 SYGVNS. The ends were cut back, 10 bases at V and 6 bases at J, with 16 bases in the middle. CDR3 sequence (DNA): TGTGCCACAGGGGAGGTCCGGAGCGAGCAGTACTTC. Protein product: CATGEVRSEQYF.

The J gene is TRBJ2-3, the V gene TRBV19; D is possibly TRBD1 or TRBD2 (5 bases each). V gave up 3 bases and J gave up 3 bases, with 16 bases separating them. This CDR3 is 16 amino acids long. Germline V gene data show CDR1 as LNHDA and CDR2 as SQIVND (reference sequence). The CDR3 is CASSIGTPGKTDTQYF. CDR3 nucleotide sequence: TGTGCCAGTAGTATCGGGACCCCGGGGAAAACAGATACGCAGTATTTT.

The chain is built from TRBV29-1 and TRBJ2-7; 11 bases are shared with TRBD1. Germline-derived CDR1 and CDR2 are SQVTM and ANQGSEA. This CDR3 region has 15 residues. Trimming at V came to 3 bases and at J to 4 bases, leaving 8 bases not matched to a gene. CDR3 bases: TGCAGCGTTGAGGCCGGACAGGGGGCGGATTACGAGCAGTACTTC. It is translated as CSVEAGQGADYEQYF.

The CDR3 nucleotides are TGTGCCAGCACGGGGGGGCTTGATGAAGCTTTCTTT. This sequence encodes CASTGGLDEAFF. The V and J genes are TRBV6-5 and TRBJ1-1; D perhaps matches TRBD1 (6 bases). Germline V gene sequence: CDR1 MNHEY, CDR2 SVGAGI. V dropped 7 bases and J dropped 7 bases, with 13 bases sitting between them. The CDR3 has 12 residues.

Of note for this clone: It is unclear where the CDR3 begins or ends on the DNA, so no DNA is shown, and the CDR3 is as TCRdb lists it. The chain joins TRBV5-5 to TRBJ2-7; the table's D call, TRBD2, has no DNA check behind it. Germline CDR1 SGHKS, CDR2 YYEKEE (reference sequence). The CDR3 region is 12 residues in length, termini included. CDR3 in amino acids: CASSWAEGSGNF.

The chain links TRBV28 to TRBJ2-7, with 8 positions matching TRBD1. Germline V gene sequence: CDR1 MDHEN, CDR2 SYDVKM. CDR3 size: 18 residues. V dropped 2 bases and J dropped 0; count of bases not matched to a gene: 12. The chain's CDR3 is CASSLIWDRSESSYEQYF. In DNA, the CDR3 is TGTGCCAGCAGTTTAATCTGGGACAGGTCGGAAAGCTCCTACGAGCAGTACTTC.

V usage is TRBV5-1 and J usage is TRBJ1-2; 10 bases agree with TRBD1. J gave up 4 bases and V 4 bases, and 10 bases lay outside the gene matches. The CDR3 runs 16 residues. Germline V CDR1 and CDR2: SGHRS, YFSETQ. CDR3 protein: CASSLSTGGGGYGYTF. CDR3 nucleotides: TGCGCCAGCAGCCTATCGACAGGGGGCGGTGGCTATGGCTACACCTTC.

CDR3: CASSGGGNQPQHF. The CDR3 DNA reads as TGTGCCAGCAGTGGAGGGGGAAATCAGCCCCAGCATTTT. This chain joins TRBV25-1 and TRBJ1-5, with D possibly matching TRBD1 (6 bases). Germline assignment: CDR1 MGHDK and CDR2 SYGVNS. With 4 bases removed from V and 4 bases from J, the gap between germline ends came to 8 bases. The CDR3 covers 13 residues.

This clone has a handful of counts. The V call is TRBV6-1, the J call TRBJ2-2; TRBD1 matches at 9 bases. Germline V CDR1 and CDR2: MNHNS, SASEGT. The CDR3 has 15 residues. V gave up 2 bases and J gave up 5 bases; unmatched junction bases: 3. This chain's CDR3 is CASSETGQGTGELFF. The DNA of the CDR3 is TGTGCCAGCAGTGAAACAGGACAGGGGACCGGGGAGCTGTTTTTT.

This clone was counted once. The chain employs TRBV18 and TRBJ2-3; perhaps D is TRBD1 or TRBD2 (5 bases each). The germline V and J ends were trimmed by 5 bases and 6 bases, with 12 bases remaining between them. This CDR3 is built from 13 residues. Germline CDR1 is KGHSH and CDR2 is LQKENI. The chain's CDR3 is CASSEGTADTQYF. The CDR3 bases are TGTGCCAGCTCAGAAGGGACCGCGGATACGCAGTATTTT.

V usage is TRBV27 and J usage is TRBJ2-5, with TRBD2 identical over 10 bases. Germline lookup yields CDR1 MNHEY and CDR2 SMNVEV (reference sequence). J lost 0 bases, V lost 3 bases, and 13 bases had no gene match. The CDR3 totals 19 residues. CDR3 DNA sequence: TGTGCCAGCAGTTTTTCAATTACTAGCGGGACTGGGTACCAAGAGACCCAGTACTTC. This sequence encodes CASSFSITSGTGYQETQYF.

As DNA, the CDR3 is TGTGCCAGCAGCCCCCCGGGAGGTCCCGATGAGCAGTTCTTC. Its translation: CASSPPGGPDEQFF. This chain joins TRBV11-2 and TRBJ2-1; 7 nucleotides align to TRBD2. Germline CDR1 SGHAT, CDR2 FQNNGV. The CDR3 runs to 14 residues. V shed 5 bases and J 8 bases; nucleotides not matched to a gene: 9.

The chain uses TRBV5-6 and TRBJ1-1; D is perhaps TRBD1 (5 bases). The CDR3 loop spans 14 amino acids. CDR1 is SGHDT and CDR2 is YYEEEE in the germline V gene. Trimming stripped 4 bases from V and 5 bases from J, with 15 bases between. The CDR3 nucleotides are TGTGCCAGCAGCCCGGGCGCAGGGAATACTGAAGCTTTCTTT. Protein sequence: CASSPGAGNTEAFF.

This clone was counted a single time. The chain joins TRBV27 to TRBJ2-7; 9 bases map to TRBD1. The ends lost 2 bases at V and 4 bases at J; junction bases unmatched: 9. Germline-derived CDR1 and CDR2 are MNHEY and SMNVEV (reference sequence). This CDR3 spans 16 amino acids. This chain's CDR3 is CASSLATGGMGYEQYF. For the CDR3, the DNA is TGTGCCAGCAGTTTAGCAACAGGGGGCATGGGGTACGAGCAGTACTTC.